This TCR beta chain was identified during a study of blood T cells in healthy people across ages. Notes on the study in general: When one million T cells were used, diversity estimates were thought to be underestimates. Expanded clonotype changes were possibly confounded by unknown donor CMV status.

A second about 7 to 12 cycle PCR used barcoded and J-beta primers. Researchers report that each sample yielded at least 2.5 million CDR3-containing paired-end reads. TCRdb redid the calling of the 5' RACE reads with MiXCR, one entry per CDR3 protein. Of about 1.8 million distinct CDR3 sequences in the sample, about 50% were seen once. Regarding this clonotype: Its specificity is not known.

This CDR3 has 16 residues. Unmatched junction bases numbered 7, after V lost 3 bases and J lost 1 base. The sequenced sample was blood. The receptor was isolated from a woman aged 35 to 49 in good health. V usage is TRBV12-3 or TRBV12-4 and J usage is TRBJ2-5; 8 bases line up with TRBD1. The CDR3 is CASSFPGQDLQETQYF. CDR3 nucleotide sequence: TGTGCCAGCAGTTTCCCGGGACAGGACCTCCAAGAGACCCAGTACTTC.